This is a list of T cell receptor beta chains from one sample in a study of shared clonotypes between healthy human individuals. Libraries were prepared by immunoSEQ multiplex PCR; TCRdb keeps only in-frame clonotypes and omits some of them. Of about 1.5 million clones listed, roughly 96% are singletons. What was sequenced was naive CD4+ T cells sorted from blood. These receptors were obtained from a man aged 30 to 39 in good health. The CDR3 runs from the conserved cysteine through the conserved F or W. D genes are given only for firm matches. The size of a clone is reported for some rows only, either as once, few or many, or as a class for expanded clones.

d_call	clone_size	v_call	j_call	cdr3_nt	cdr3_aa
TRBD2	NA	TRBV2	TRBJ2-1	TGTGCCAGCAGACCGGGACTAGCGGGAGATAAGTCGGAGAATGAGCAGTTCTTC	CASRPGLAGDKSENEQFF
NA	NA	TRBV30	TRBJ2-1	TGTGCCTCGAATCGGGGACTTAAGCCCAGCTCCTACAATGAGCAGTTCTTC	CASNRGLKPSSYNEQFF
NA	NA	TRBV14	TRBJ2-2	TGTGCCAGCAGCCGATGGACTTCGACCGGGGAGCTGTTTTTT	CASSRWTSTGELFF
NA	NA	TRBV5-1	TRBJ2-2	TGCGCCAGCAGCCCAGGAACCGGGGAGCTGTTTTTT	CASSPGTGELFF
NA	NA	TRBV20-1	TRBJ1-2	TGCAGTGCTAGCCCTATATCGGGCTACACCTTC	CSASPISGYTF
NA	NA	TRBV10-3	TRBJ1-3	TGTGCCACCGGACAGTCATCTTTGGACACCATATATTTT	CATGQSSLDTIYF
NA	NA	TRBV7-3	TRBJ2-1	TGTGCCAGCAGCTTCCGGCGCGGAGCGGACAGCTCCTACAATGAGCAGTTCTTC	CASSFRRGADSSYNEQFF
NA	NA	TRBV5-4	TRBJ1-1	TGTGCCAGCAGCTTAGAAGGGTTCGAAGCTTTCTTT	CASSLEGFEAFF
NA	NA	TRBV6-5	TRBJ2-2	TGTGCCAGCAGTTACTCGCCTAGCTCTACCGGGGAGCTGTTTTTT	CASSYSPSSTGELFF
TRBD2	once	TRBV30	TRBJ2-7	TGTGCCTGGAGTGTTAGGACGGGGAGGGCTTACTTC	CAWSVRTGRAYF
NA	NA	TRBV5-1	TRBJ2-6	TGCGCCAGCAGCTTAATCTCCAACTCTGGGGCCAACGTCCTGACTTTC	CASSLISNSGANVLTF
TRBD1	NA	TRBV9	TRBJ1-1	TGTGCCAGCAGCGTAACAGGGGTGGACACTGAAGCTTTCTTT	CASSVTGVDTEAFF
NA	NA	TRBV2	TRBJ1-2	TGTGCCAGCATGGTAGGGGGATATGGCTACACCTTC	CASMVGGYGYTF
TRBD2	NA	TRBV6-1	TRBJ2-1	TGTGCCAGCAGTGGGGGACTAGCGGGAAACAATGAGCAGTTCTTC	CASSGGLAGNNEQFF
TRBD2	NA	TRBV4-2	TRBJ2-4	TGTGCCAGCAGCCAAGAGACCAATTCGCGACTAGCTGAAAACATTCAGTACTTC	CASSQETNSRLAENIQYF
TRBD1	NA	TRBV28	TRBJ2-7	TGTGCCAGCAGTTTCCAACACGACAGGGGGCGTACCTACGAGCAGTACTTC	CASSFQHDRGRTYEQYF
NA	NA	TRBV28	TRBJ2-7	TGTGCCAGCAGTTTTAGAAATGATTGGGGCAGCCGGGACACCCACTACGAGCAGTACTTC	CASSFRNDWGSRDTHYEQYF
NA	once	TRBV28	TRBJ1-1	TGTGCCAGCCTCCCGGCGGACCTAATGAACACTGAAGCTTTCTTT	CASLPADLMNTEAFF
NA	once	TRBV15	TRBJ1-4	TGTGCCACCAGCAGAGATTACCAGGGGAGTAATGAAAAACTGTTTTTT	CATSRDYQGSNEKLFF
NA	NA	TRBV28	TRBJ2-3	TGTGCCACCTCGGCGTTCAGTATTTCAGATACGCAGTATTTT	CATSAFSISDTQYF
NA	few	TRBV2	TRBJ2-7	TGTGCCAGCAGTGGGTTGGGGGACGAGCAGTACTTC	CASSGLGDEQYF
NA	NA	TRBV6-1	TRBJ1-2	TGTGCCAGCAGTGAAGCGCTCTTAGGAAACTATGGCTACACCTTC	CASSEALLGNYGYTF
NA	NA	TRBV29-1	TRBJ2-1	TGCAGCGTTCGGGGGGCTGGCGGGAGTCTCTACAATGAGCAGTTCTTC	CSVRGAGGSLYNEQFF
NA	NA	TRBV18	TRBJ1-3	TGTGCCAGCTCACCGCAAGGGAACTCTGGAAACACCATATATTTT	CASSPQGNSGNTIYF
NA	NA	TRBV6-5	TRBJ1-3	TGTGCCAGCAGCCTTGGACGGCACTCTGGAAACACCATATATTTT	CASSLGRHSGNTIYF
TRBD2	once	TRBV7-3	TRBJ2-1	TGTGCCAGCAGCTTTCAGGGCGGGAGGAACAATGAGCAGTTCTTC	CASSFQGGRNNEQFF
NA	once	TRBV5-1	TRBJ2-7	TGCGCCAGCAGCTTGGCCAACAGGGCCGCCTCCCACGAGCAGTACTTC	CASSLANRAASHEQYF
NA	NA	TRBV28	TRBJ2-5	TGTGCCAGCATCGGACTTGGAGAGACCCAGTACTTC	CASIGLGETQYF
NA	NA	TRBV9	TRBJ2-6	TGTGCCAGCAGCGTAGTAGCCGGGGCCAACGTCCTGACTTTC	CASSVVAGANVLTF
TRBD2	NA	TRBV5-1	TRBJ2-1	TGCGCCAGCAGCGGGACCGGGACTAGCGGGAGTTATCCCAATGAGCAGTTCTTC	CASSGTGTSGSYPNEQFF
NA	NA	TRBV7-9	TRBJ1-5	TGTGCCAGCAGCTTAGCGTCTGGTTCGGGGCAGCCCCAGCATTTT	CASSLASGSGQPQHF
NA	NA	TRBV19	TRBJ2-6	TGTGCCGGACGGAGCTCTGGGGCCAACGTCCTGACTTTC	CAGRSSGANVLTF
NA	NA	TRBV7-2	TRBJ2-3	TGTGCCAGCAGCCGGCAAGTTCCAGATACGCAGTATTTT	CASSRQVPDTQYF
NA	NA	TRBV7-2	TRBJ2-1	TGTGCCAGCAGCTTCCACATACTGCTAAATGAGCAGTTCTTC	CASSFHILLNEQFF
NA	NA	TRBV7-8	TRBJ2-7	TGTGCCAGCAGCTTAGGGCTGAAGAAGTACGAGCAGTACTTC	CASSLGLKKYEQYF
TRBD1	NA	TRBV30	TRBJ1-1	TGTGCCTGGAGTGGCCCGGAACAGGGGAAAATTGAAGCTTTCTTT	CAWSGPEQGKIEAFF